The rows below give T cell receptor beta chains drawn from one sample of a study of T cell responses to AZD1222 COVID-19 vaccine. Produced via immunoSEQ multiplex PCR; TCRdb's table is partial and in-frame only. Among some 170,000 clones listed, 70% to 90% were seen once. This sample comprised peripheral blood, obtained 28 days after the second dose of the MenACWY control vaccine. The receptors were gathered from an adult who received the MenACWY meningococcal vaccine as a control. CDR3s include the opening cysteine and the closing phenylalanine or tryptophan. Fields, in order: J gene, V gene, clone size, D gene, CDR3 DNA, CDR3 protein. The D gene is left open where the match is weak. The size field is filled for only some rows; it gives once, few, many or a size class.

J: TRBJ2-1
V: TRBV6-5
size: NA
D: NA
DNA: TGTGCCAGCAGTTACACCGACAGTAGCTCCTACAATGAGCAGTTCTTC
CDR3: CASSYTDSSSYNEQFF

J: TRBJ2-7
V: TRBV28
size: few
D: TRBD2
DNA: TGTGCCAGCAGCCTGGAATCCACAGACCCGGGACTAGCGGGAGAGTGGTACGAGCAGTACTTC
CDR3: CASSLESTDPGLAGEWYEQYF

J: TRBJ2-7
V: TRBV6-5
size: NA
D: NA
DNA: TGTGCCAGCAGTTACTCGAGGGACTGGGCCTCCTACGAGCAGTACTTC
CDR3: CASSYSRDWASYEQYF

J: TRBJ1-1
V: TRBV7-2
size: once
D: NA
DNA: TGTGCCAGCAGCTTACGGGGAAAGGCCACTGAAGCTTTCTTT
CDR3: CASSLRGKATEAFF

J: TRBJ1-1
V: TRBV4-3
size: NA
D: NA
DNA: TGCGCCAGCAGCCAAGTACAGGGACAAACTGAAGCTTTCTTT
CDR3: CASSQVQGQTEAFF

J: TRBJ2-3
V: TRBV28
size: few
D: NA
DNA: TGTGCCAGCATCCTAGGGGGAGCGGGACCCACAGATACGCAGTATTTT
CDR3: CASILGGAGPTDTQYF

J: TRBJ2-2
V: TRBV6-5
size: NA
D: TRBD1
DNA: TGTGCCAGCCGGGACAGGGGGTGGACCGGGGAGCTGTTTTTT
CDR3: CASRDRGWTGELFF

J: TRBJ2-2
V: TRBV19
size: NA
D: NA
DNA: TGTGCCAGTACCCTAACGGGGTACACCGGGGAGCTGTTTTTT
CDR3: CASTLTGYTGELFF

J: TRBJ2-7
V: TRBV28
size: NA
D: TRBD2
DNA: TGTGCCAGCGTACTAGCGGGGTCCTACGAGCAGTACTTC
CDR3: CASVLAGSYEQYF

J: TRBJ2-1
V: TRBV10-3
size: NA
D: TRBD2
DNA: TGTGCCATCAGCACTAGCGGAGCCTACAATGAGCAGTTCTTC
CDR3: CAISTSGAYNEQFF

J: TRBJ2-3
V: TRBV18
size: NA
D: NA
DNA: TGTGCCAGCTCACCATCCGGGAGAACAGATACGCAGTATTTT
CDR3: CASSPSGRTDTQYF

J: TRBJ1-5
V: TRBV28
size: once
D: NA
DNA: TGTGCCAGCAGTTTCGGGGGACTGGGGGATCAGCCCCAGCATTTT
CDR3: CASSFGGLGDQPQHF

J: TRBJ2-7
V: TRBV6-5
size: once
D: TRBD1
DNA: TGTGCCAGCAGTTTCCGGAGGACAGGGGGCGCCGAGCAGTACTTC
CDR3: CASSFRRTGGAEQYF

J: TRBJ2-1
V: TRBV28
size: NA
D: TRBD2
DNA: TGTGCCAGCAGTCTTGCGGGAGGGCCCTCCGATGAGCAGTTCTTC
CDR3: CASSLAGGPSDEQFF

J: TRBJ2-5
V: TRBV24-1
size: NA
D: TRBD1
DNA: TGTGCCACCAGTCAATCCGGGACAGGGAAGGTCGAGACCCAGTACTTC
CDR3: CATSQSGTGKVETQYF

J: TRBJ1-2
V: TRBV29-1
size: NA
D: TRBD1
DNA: TGCAGCGTGCTGGGGACGGGACAGGGTGGCTATGGCTACACCTTC
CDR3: CSVLGTGQGGYGYTF

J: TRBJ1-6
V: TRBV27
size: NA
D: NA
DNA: TGTGCCAGCAGTTTATATATAAGCGGTGGCGGTGGTTCACCCCTCCACTTT
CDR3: CASSLYISGGGGSPLHF

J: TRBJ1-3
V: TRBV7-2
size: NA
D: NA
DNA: TGTGCCAGCAGCTTAGGGTCTGTGCAGGACTCTGGAAACACCATATATTTT
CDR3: CASSLGSVQDSGNTIYF

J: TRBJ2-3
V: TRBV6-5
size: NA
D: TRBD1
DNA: TGTGCCAGGGGGACAGGGGGGTCTGATACGCAGTATTTT
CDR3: CARGTGGSDTQYF

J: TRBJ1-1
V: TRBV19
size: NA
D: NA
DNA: TGTGCCAGTGAACGACAGGAGGGATTAAGGGCTTTCTTT
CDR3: CASERQEGLRAFF

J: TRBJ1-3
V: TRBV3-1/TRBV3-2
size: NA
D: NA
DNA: TGTGCCAGCAGCCCCGACTCGGGAAGTGCCATATATTTT
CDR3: CASSPDSGSAIYF

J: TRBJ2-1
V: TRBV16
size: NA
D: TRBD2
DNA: TGTGCCAGCAGCCAATCGCTAGCGGGAGAGCATGAGCAGTTCTTC
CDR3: CASSQSLAGEHEQFF

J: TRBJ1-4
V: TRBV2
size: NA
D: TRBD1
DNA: TGTGCCAGCAGGGACAGGGGCGGTGAGGAAAAACTGTTTTTT
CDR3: CASRDRGGEEKLFF

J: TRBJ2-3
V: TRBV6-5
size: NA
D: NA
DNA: TGTGCCAGCAGCCCAGACACAGATACGCAGTATTTT
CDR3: CASSPDTDTQYF

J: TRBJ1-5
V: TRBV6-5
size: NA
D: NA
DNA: TGTGCCAGCATGCCGGGAGATCAGCCCCAGCATTTT
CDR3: CASMPGDQPQHF

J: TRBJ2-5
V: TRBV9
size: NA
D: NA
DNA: TGTGCCAGCAGCGTTGGACTGAAAGAGACCCAGTACTTC
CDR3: CASSVGLKETQYF

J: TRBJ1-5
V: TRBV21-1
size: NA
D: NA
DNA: TGTGCCAGCAGCAAAGCTCGGCAGGGTAATCAGCCCCAGCATTTT
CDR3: CASSKARQGNQPQHF

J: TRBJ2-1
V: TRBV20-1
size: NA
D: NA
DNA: TGCAGTGCTAGTAACAATGAGCAGTTCTTC
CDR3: CSASNNEQFF

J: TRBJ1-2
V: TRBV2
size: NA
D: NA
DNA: TGTGCCAGCAGTGAAGTCTCGGGAGTCGATGGCTACACCTTC
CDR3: CASSEVSGVDGYTF

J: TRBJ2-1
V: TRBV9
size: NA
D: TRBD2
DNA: TGTGCCAGCAGCGTACTCGGGGGTAGCGGGAGAAACAATGAGCAGTTCTTC
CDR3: CASSVLGGSGRNNEQFF

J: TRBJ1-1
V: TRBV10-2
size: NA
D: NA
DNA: TGCGCCAGCCGGATGACGGTGAACACTGAAGCTTTCTTT
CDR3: CASRMTVNTEAFF

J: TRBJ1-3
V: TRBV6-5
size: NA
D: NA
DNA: TGTGCCAGCCCCCCGGTTTCTGGAAACACCATATATTTT
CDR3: CASPPVSGNTIYF

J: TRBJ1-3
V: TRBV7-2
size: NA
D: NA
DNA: TGTGCCAGCAGCCCCTCCGGGACCCCAATGTCCGGAAACACCATATATTTT
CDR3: CASSPSGTPMSGNTIYF

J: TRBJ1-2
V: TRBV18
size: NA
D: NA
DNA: TGTGCCAGCTCACCCCTCTCCCCCCAAGATGGCTACACCTTC
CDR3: CASSPLSPQDGYTF

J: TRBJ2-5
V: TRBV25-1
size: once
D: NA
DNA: TGTGCCAGCAGTTCCTCATATAGAGGGGAGACCCAGTACTTC
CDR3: CASSSSYRGETQYF

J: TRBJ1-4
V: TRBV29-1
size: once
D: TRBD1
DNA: TGCAGCGTTGAGTTGGACAGGTTAGGCGAAAAACTGTTTTTT
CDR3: CSVELDRLGEKLFF

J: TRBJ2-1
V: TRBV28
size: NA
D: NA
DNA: TGTGCCAGCAGTTTATGGGTCAGCCCTCGCTCCTACAATGAGCAGTTCTTC
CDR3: CASSLWVSPRSYNEQFF

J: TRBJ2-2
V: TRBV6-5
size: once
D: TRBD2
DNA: TGTGCCAGCAGGTCCCGGACTAGGGAGGCCGGGGAGCTGTTTTTT
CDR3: CASRSRTREAGELFF

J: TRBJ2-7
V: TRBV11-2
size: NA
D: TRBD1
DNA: TGTGCCAGCAGCTCGGGACAGGGGCCGTCCTACGAGCAGTACTTC
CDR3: CASSSGQGPSYEQYF

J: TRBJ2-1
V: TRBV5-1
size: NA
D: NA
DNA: TGCGCCAGCAGTTCCCCCGGGAGTGCCTATGAGCAGTTCTTC
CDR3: CASSSPGSAYEQFF

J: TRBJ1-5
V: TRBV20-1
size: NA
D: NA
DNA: TGCAGTGCTAGTCGGGCGGACCCTGCGGCCCAGCATTTT
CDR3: CSASRADPAAQHF

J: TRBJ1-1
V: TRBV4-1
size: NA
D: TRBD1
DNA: TGCGCCAGCAGCCAAAAATCACCGGGACAGGGTCTAACTGAAGCTTTCTTT
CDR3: CASSQKSPGQGLTEAFF

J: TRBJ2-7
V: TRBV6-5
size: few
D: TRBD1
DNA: TGTGCCAGCAGTTACTTGGACAGGGCCCAATACGAGCAGTACTTC
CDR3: CASSYLDRAQYEQYF

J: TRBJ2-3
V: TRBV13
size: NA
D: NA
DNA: TGTGCCAGCAGCTTAAGTCTGGGGGACTTTCCCACAGATACGCAGTATTTT
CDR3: CASSLSLGDFPTDTQYF

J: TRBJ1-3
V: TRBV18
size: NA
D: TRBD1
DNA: TGTGCCAGCTCCGGCAGGGGGCAAGGTGGAAACACCATATATTTT
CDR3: CASSGRGQGGNTIYF

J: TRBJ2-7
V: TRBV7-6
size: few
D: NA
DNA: TGTGCCAGCAGCTTAGCGGGGGGCACCTACGAGCAGTACTTC
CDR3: CASSLAGGTYEQYF

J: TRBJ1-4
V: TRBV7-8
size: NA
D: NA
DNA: TGTGCCAGCACCCCCGGGGGGCGTGAAAAACTGTTTTTT
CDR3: CASTPGGREKLFF

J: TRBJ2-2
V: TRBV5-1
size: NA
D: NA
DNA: TGCGCCAGCAGCTTACAATGGTCCTCTATTAAACTAGTCCCCGGGGAGCTGTTTTTT
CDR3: CASSLQWSSIKLVPGELFF

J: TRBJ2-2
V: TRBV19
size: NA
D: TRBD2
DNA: TGTGCCACACGACTAGCGGGAGACGGGGCCGGGGAGCTGTTTTTT
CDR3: CATRLAGDGAGELFF

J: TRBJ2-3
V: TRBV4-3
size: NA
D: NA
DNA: TGCGCCAGCAGCCCTCTAGCGAGAAGCACAGATACGCAGTATTTT
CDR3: CASSPLARSTDTQYF

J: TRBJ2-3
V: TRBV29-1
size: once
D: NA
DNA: TGCAGCGTTGAACTAGCAGGTGGGGCAGATACGCAGTATTTT
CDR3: CSVELAGGADTQYF

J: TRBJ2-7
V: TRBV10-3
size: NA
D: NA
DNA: TGTGCCATGAGCAAGAAGGGGGGGAGCGGCGAGCAGTACTTC
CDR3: CAMSKKGGSGEQYF

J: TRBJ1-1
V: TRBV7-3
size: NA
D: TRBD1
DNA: TGTGCCAGCAGCTTAAGACAGGGGAAGAGCACTGAAGCTTTCTTT
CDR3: CASSLRQGKSTEAFF

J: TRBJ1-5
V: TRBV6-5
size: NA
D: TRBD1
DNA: TGTGCCAGCAGCCGACAGGGGTTCTTGTATCAGCCCCAGCATTTT
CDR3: CASSRQGFLYQPQHF